Listed below are T cell receptor beta chains from one sample, sequenced in a study of radiotherapy plus CTLA-4 blockade in lung cancer. The method was immunoSEQ multiplex PCR; TCRdb's version includes in-frame clones alone and lacks a portion of them. This sample has around 78,000 clones, with around 81% found just once. Sample: peripheral blood, taken from a patient treated with radiotherapy plus ipilimumab. The receptors originated from a human donor with non-small cell lung cancer who had a partial response to radiotherapy plus ipilimumab. Some clones in this sample may be carry-over from other donors' samples. Both conserved end residues are part of each CDR3. Fields, in order: V gene, clone size, J gene, CDR3 protein. Clone size is shown for a subset of rows, as once, few, many or a class of expanded clone.

TRBV19	NA	TRBJ1-5	CASSTGTGRGNQPQHF
TRBV15	NA	TRBJ2-3	CATSQTLEAGTQYF
TRBV7-9	NA	TRBJ1-1	CASRKVPGQGNTEAFF
TRBV28	NA	TRBJ1-5	CASSLRRSYKSNQPQHF
TRBV18	NA	TRBJ2-7	CASSPLGQGDEQYF
TRBV28	NA	TRBJ2-1	CASSFGTGSYNEQFF
TRBV30	NA	TRBJ2-5	CAWSVLSGGETRYF
TRBV7-8	NA	TRBJ2-7	CASSTTGTVSSEQYF
TRBV19	few	TRBJ1-4	CASSMSVEEKLFF
TRBV18	NA	TRBJ2-3	CASSLDGGATDTQYF
TRBV7-2	NA	TRBJ2-3	CASSPAGDTQYF
TRBV7-9	NA	TRBJ2-5	CASSKSDRDGPQYF
TRBV6-7	NA	TRBJ2-6	CASSAPLEAVTGANVLTF
TRBV7-2	NA	TRBJ2-7	CASSLRAGLAAYEQYF
TRBV5-1	NA	TRBJ2-1	CASRTAGLAGGAEQFF
TRBV7-2	NA	TRBJ2-7	CASSLANRNYYEQYF
TRBV11-3	NA	TRBJ2-1	CASSLDLVSYNEQFF
TRBV6-5	NA	TRBJ2-5	CASNPAGDQETQYF
TRBV5-3	NA	TRBJ2-7	CARSLATDHEQYF
TRBV6-6	NA	TRBJ1-1	CASMDRVLNTEAFF
TRBV5-3	NA	TRBJ2-1	CARSLGNRTSGRADVFQQFF
TRBV4-1	NA	TRBJ2-3	CASSQGLAGGLGDTQYF
TRBV6-5	few	TRBJ1-1	CASSYLRTLNTEAFF
TRBV15	NA	TRBJ1-4	CATRGQTFEKLFF
TRBV9	NA	TRBJ2-3	CASSVGGSPTDTQYF
TRBV7-2	NA	TRBJ2-7	CASSLTVQSYEQYF
TRBV27	once	TRBJ1-2	CASSLSPGTGGAFGYTF
TRBV12-5	NA	TRBJ2-7	CASGELVYEQYF
TRBV15	NA	NA	CATSKRGQIVYEQYF
TRBV2	NA	NA	CASRPDRGPNYEQYF
TRBV5-4	NA	TRBJ2-7	CASSLVPGGAYEQYF
TRBV29-1	NA	TRBJ1-4	CSVLGVEKLFF
TRBV30	once	TRBJ1-2	CAWTSGNYGYTF
TRBV11-3	NA	TRBJ2-2	CASSDRGQGNTGELFF
TRBV2	NA	TRBJ1-1	CASSYQYTEAFF
TRBV7-8	NA	TRBJ1-2	CASSLGQINYGYTF
TRBV6-5	NA	TRBJ2-3	CASSTTDTQYF
TRBV10-1	NA	TRBJ2-3	CASGPSGLTDTQYF
TRBV2	NA	TRBJ1-1	CASSQGWGTEAFF
TRBV6-1	NA	TRBJ2-6	CASSASGANVLTF
TRBV5-6	few	TRBJ1-1	CASSLFRNTEAFF
TRBV19	NA	TRBJ2-7	CASSIIQGYEQYF
TRBV2	NA	TRBJ2-7	CANTEGNEQYF
TRBV7-8	NA	TRBJ2-5	CASSLGFVRALETQYF
TRBV4-2	NA	TRBJ1-6	CASSQDGQEDSPLHF
TRBV15	NA	TRBJ2-7	CATSRDQGLPYEQYF
TRBV4-2	NA	TRBJ2-5	CASSQMLAGGAGTQYF
TRBV7-3	few	TRBJ2-1	CASSLTWDRGQNEQFF
TRBV28	NA	TRBJ2-7	CASSLMSLPYF
TRBV6-1	NA	TRBJ2-4	CASALTLAKNIQYF
TRBV5-1	NA	TRBJ1-4	CASSLVPPTGGTEKLFF
TRBV28	NA	TRBJ2-1	CASSLGHYNEQFF
TRBV5-4	few	TRBJ2-7	CASSLDFREQYF